The TCR beta chain under discussion was sequenced for a study of blood T cells in healthy people across ages. PCR was performed a second time for 7 to 11 cycles using a sample-barcoded 5' primer and a J-beta primer mix. Using its own MiXCR run on the 5' RACE reads, TCRdb lists one record per CDR3 protein. This table holds approximately 800,000 distinct CDR3 sequences, 35% to 60% found once. The CDR3 extends over 13 amino acids. The V end lost 6 bases, the J end lost 1 base, and 7 bases lay between the germline ends. This clonotype occurred many times. Sequencing input: blood. This sequence originates from a man older than 75 in good health. The chain is built from TRBV12-3 or TRBV12-4 and TRBJ2-4; the D gene could be TRBD1 or TRBD2 (5 bases each). The CDR3 nucleotides are TGTGCCAGCAGCGGGACCGCCAAAAACATTCAGTACTTC. Its protein product is CASSGTAKNIQYF.